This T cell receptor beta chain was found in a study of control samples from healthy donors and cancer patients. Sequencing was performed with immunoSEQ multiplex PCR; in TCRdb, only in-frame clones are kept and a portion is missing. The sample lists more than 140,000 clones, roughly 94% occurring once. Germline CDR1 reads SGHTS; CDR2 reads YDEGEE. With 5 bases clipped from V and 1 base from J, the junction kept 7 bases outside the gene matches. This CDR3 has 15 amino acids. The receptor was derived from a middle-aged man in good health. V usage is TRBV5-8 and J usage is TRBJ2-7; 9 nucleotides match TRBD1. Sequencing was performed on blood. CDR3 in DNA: TGTGCCAGCAGTCCCGGGACAGGGAAATCCTACGAGCAGTACTTC. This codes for CASSPGTGKSYEQYF.